The 17 T cell receptor beta chains below were found in one sample sequenced in a study of blood T cell repertoires in COVID-19 (dated by TCRdb to about 2020). The library was prepared using the immunoSEQ multiplex PCR assay. Sourced from immuneACCESS, this table was stored by TCRdb with only in-frame sequences that have V and J called. A share of the clones is absent; for the studies checked, an unresolved V gene accounts for under half, and the remainder has no known explanation. The sample includes tens of thousands of clones, with around 80% observed a single time. In total, the top ten clones hold 8.2% of the sample. The material sequenced was peripheral blood. The receptor source for this set is a woman aged 80 or older with acute or convalescent COVID-19.

The genes are TRBV5-1 and TRBJ2-2; TRBD2 matches 11 bases. There are 17 residues in the CDR3. Germline V lookup: CDR1 SGHRS, CDR2 YFSETQ. J gave up 5 bases and V 4 bases, and 10 bases lay outside the gene matches. CDR3 in DNA: TGCGCCAGCAGCAAAGGACTAGCGGGTTATGTTACCGGGGAGCTGTTTTTT. It encodes CASSKGLAGYVTGELFF.

To note about this clone: The identical CDR3 is also encoded by other nucleotide sequences in the sample. This chain connects TRBV7-7 to TRBJ2-5, with D possibly being TRBD2 (6 bases). The CDR3 sequence is 15 residues long. V was pared by 1 base and J by 1 base, with 10 bases between. Germline V CDR1 and CDR2: SSHAT, FNYEAQ (reference sequence). The chain's CDR3 is CASSLVAGSQETQYF. The CDR3, as DNA: TGTGCCAGCAGCTTAGTGGCGGGATCCCAAGAGACCCAGTACTTC.

V gene TRBV15 combines with J gene TRBJ2-7; TRBD2 might be the D (5 bases). Trimming stripped 1 base from V and 3 bases from J, with 13 bases between. Germline values: CDR1 LNHNV, CDR2 YYDKDF (reference sequence). The CDR3 extends over 15 amino acids. The CDR3 is CATSRAPRDYYEQYF. The CDR3 DNA follows: TGTGCCACCAGCAGAGCTCCCCGGGATTACTACGAGCAGTACTTC.

The chain uses TRBV9 and TRBJ2-5; a possible D gene is TRBD1 (6 bases). This CDR3 contains 14 residues. Germline CDR1 reads SGDLS; CDR2 reads YYNGEE. Deletions cut 4 bases from V and 4 bases from J, with 14 bases between. CDR3 loop: CASSPTGTRETQYF. The CDR3, as DNA: TGTGCCAGCAGCCCCACCGGGACACGAGAGACCCAGTACTTC.

The chain uses TRBV12-3 or TRBV12-4 and TRBJ2-7; TRBD1 might be the D (5 bases). Between the trimmed V and J ends, which lost 5 bases and 2 bases, there was a span of 10 bases. CDR3 length equals 13 residues. Written as DNA, the CDR3 is TGTGCCAGCAGTAGGGGCGAGACCTACGAGCAGTACTTC. Residues: CASSRGETYEQYF.

The chain is built from TRBV10-2 and TRBJ1-1; a weak D match, TRBD1 (5 bases). This CDR3 region has 13 residues. V was clipped by 8 bases and J by 0 bases, with 10 bases between them. Germline V gene sequence: CDR1 WSHSY, CDR2 SAAADI. CDR3 residues: CASRTSMNTEAFF. CDR3 bases: TGCGCCAGCCGGACATCCATGAACACTGAAGCTTTCTTT.

This chain connects TRBV5-1 to TRBJ1-4; 12 nucleotides match TRBD1. Trimming at V came to 0 bases and at J to 8 bases, leaving 5 bases not matched to a gene. The CDR3 is made up of 16 amino acids. The germline V gene has CDR1 SGHRS and CDR2 YFSETQ. The CDR3 protein is CASSLARDRGQEKLFF. CDR3 sequence (DNA): TGCGCCAGCAGCTTGGCCAGGGACAGGGGGCAAGAAAAACTGTTTTTT.

The chain carries TRBV5-1 and TRBJ1-5; 8 bases fit TRBD1. This CDR3 has 15 amino acids. Germline V gives CDR1 SGHRS, CDR2 YFSETQ. V dropped 8 bases and J dropped 2; count of bases not matched to a gene: 9. CDR3 nucleotide sequence: TGCGCCAGTTCTACAGGGGGTAATGGCAATCAGCCCCAGCATTTT. It specifies CASSTGGNGNQPQHF.

J is TRBJ2-5 and V is TRBV2, with D maybe TRBD2 (5 bases). The CDR3 is 14 amino acids. Trimming removed 11 bases from V and 2 bases from J, with 18 bases in between. From germline, CDR1 is SNHLY and CDR2 FYNNEI. CDR3 DNA: TGTGCCGGGAAAGGTAGTTGGGAGCAAGAGACCCAGTACTTC. Amino acid sequence: CAGKGSWEQETQYF.

The J gene is TRBJ2-7, the V gene TRBV28; D unresolved. The CDR3 has 13 amino acids. Trimming cost V 6 bases and J 4 bases, with 13 bases left between them. Germline values: CDR1 MDHEN, CDR2 SYDVKM. Here the CDR3 reads CASRAQVGYEQYF. The CDR3, as DNA: TGTGCCAGCAGGGCTCAGGTGGGTTACGAGCAGTACTTC.

The chain combines TRBV5-3 with TRBJ1-5; D remains ambiguous. TRBV5-3 is classed as an ORF, of uncertain function. The CDR3 is 17 residues long. V was pared by 4 bases and J by 3 bases, with 20 bases between. The CDR3 DNA reads TGTGCCAGAAGCACTCCCGCGGTGGGTGATGTCAATCAGCCCCAGCATTTT. This translates into CARSTPAVGDVNQPQHF.

The gene calls are TRBV27 and TRBJ2-7, with D unclear. The CDR3 runs 14 residues. V gave up 5 bases and J gave up 4 bases, with 15 bases separating them. CDR1 MNHEY and CDR2 SMNVEV come from the germline V gene (reference sequence). The CDR3 sequence: CASSASGYEYEQYF. The CDR3 DNA is TGTGCCAGCAGTGCCTCCGGGTATGAGTACGAGCAGTACTTC.

V and J are TRBV3-1 (or the pseudogene TRBV3-2) and TRBJ1-5; 11 nucleotides match TRBD1. This CDR3 is built from 16 residues. Germline lookup yields CDR1 LGHDT and CDR2 YNNKEL (reference sequence). The junction had 4 bases not matched to a gene; V was cut back by 0 bases and J by 6 bases. CDR3 in amino acids: CASSQEGGTGGQPQHF. CDR3 bases: TGTGCCAGCAGCCAAGAAGGGGGGACAGGGGGTCAGCCCCAGCATTTT.

The CDR3 is CATALGGSNQPQHF. CDR3 bases: TGTGCCACCGCCCTAGGAGGGAGCAATCAGCCCCAGCATTTT. The chain combines TRBV15 with TRBJ1-5, with D hard to call. The CDR3 totals 14 residues. The ends were cut back, 8 bases at V and 1 base at J, with 12 bases in the middle. Germline-derived CDR1 and CDR2 are LNHNV and YYDKDF (reference sequence). The variable domain in full, completed from reference TRBV15 and TRBJ1-5, reads DAMVIQNPRYQVTQFGKPVTLSCSQTLNHNVMYWYQQKSSQAPKLLFHYYDKDFNNEADTPDNFQSRRPNTSFCFLDIRSPGLGDTAMYLCATALGGSNQPQHFGDGTRLSIL.

The CDR3 loop reads CASSLRLAEKFNEQFF. The CDR3 DNA is TGTGCCAGCAGCTTACGCCTAGCGGAGAAATTCAATGAGCAGTTCTTC. The J gene is TRBJ2-1, the V gene TRBV7-6; 7 nucleotides agree with TRBD2. J was trimmed by 6 bases and V by 2 bases; bases with no gene match: 10. The CDR3 is 16 residues long. Looked up from germline, CDR1 is SGHVS and CDR2 is FNYEAQ.

The chain carries TRBV29-1 and TRBJ1-2, with D uncertain. The CDR3 contains 11 residues. The V end lost 4 bases, the J end lost 2 bases, and 5 bases lay between the germline ends. Germline CDR1 is SQVTM and CDR2 is ANQGSEA. DNA for the CDR3: TGCAGCGTTGCACTAAACTATGGCTACACCTTC. This encodes CSVALNYGYTF. The full variable domain, its missing parts supplied by reference TRBV29-1 and TRBJ1-2, is SAVISQKPSRDICQRGTSLTIQCQVDSQVTMMFWYRQQPGQSLTLIATANQGSEATYESGFVIDKFPISRPNLTFSTLTVSNMSPEDSSIYLCSVALNYGYTFGSGTRLTVV.

The chain combines TRBV7-9 with TRBJ2-2; perhaps TRBD2 as D (6 bases). V dropped 3 bases and J dropped 1 base, with 9 bases sitting between them. The V gene's germline CDR1 is SEHNR and CDR2 FQNEAQ (reference sequence). The CDR3 length is 15 residues. As DNA, the CDR3 is TGTGCCAGCAGCTTTCGGCGGGAGAACACCGGGGAGCTGTTTTTT. Residues: CASSFRRENTGELFF.